This TCR beta chain was retrieved from a study of blood T cell repertoires in COVID-19. Study at large: The United States, Italy and Spain supplied acute and convalescent COVID-19 samples. PBMCs, B-cell-depleted T cells, or T cells were the source of the cDNA or gDNA that made up the material.

Germline values: CDR1 SEHNR, CDR2 FQNEAQ (reference sequence). Losses at the gene ends were 5 bases for V and 6 bases for J; bases not matched to a gene: 3. The CDR3 contains 13 residues. In the original analysis: Researchers report that nucleated cell counts were estimated from reference gene primer amplification. TCRdb keeps only in-frame clones here, not all; method: immunoSEQ multiplex PCR. V and J calls and clone size are copied from that table; D and trimming were computed from the DNA. The sample lists 440,000 or so clones, about 91% occurring once. Patients in Seattle were enrolled during active infection, then followed longitudinally.

The V gene is TRBV7-9, the J gene TRBJ1-4, with 7 bases identical to TRBD1. The origin of this receptor is a woman in her thirties or forties with COVID-19, enrolled during active disease. Sequencing was carried out using peripheral blood. The CDR3 DNA reads as TGTGCCAGCAGCAGGACAGGAGATGAAAAACTGTTTTTT. It encodes CASSRTGDEKLFF.